The 14 T cell receptor beta chains below were found in one sample sequenced in a study of blood T cell repertoires in COVID-19 (dated by TCRdb to the early 2020s). Receptor libraries were prepared by the immunoSEQ multiplex PCR assay. TCRdb stores this immuneACCESS table with in-frame sequences only. Part of the clones is absent; in the studies checked, under half of the shortfall reflects unresolved V genes, and no reason is known for the rest. This sample holds 100,000 to 150,000 clones; roughly 88% were observed only once. The biggest ten clones account for approximately 1% of the sample. Sequencing used peripheral blood. The receptors were gathered from a woman over 75 with acute or convalescent COVID-19.

This sequence joins TRBV7-9 and TRBJ2-5, with 7 nucleotides matching TRBD1. Germline V lookup: CDR1 SEHNR, CDR2 FQNEAQ (reference sequence). CDR3 size: 14 residues. After removal of 5 bases from V and 3 bases from J, the junction contained 6 bases not matched to a gene. The CDR3 loop reads CASSQRQGEETQYF. The DNA for the CDR3 is TGTGCCAGCAGCCAAAGACAGGGAGAAGAGACCCAGTACTTC.

This clone has only one observation. The chain has TRBV6-5 and TRBJ2-7; 9 bases line up with TRBD1. V lost 0 bases and J lost 3; bases outside the gene matches: 6. From germline, CDR1 is MNHEY and CDR2 SVGAGI. This CDR3 has 16 residues. CDR3 region: CASSYSTGGVVYEQYF. DNA for the CDR3: TGTGCCAGCAGTTACTCTACAGGGGGCGTTGTCTACGAGCAGTACTTC.

The chain employs TRBV5-1 and TRBJ2-3; the match to TRBD2 covers 11 bases. Unmatched junction bases numbered 9, after V lost 5 bases and J lost 1 base. CDR1 is SGHRS and CDR2 is YFSETQ in the germline V gene. The CDR3 runs 17 residues. The CDR3, as DNA: TGCGCCAGCAGTGGGGCCCGGACTAGCGGGCGCACAGATACGCAGTATTTT. It yields the protein CASSGARTSGRTDTQYF.

The rearrangement links TRBV5-1 to TRBJ1-3, with D uncertain. This CDR3 region has 15 residues. Deletions cut 0 bases from V and 4 bases from J, with 11 bases between. CDR1 is SGHRS and CDR2 is YFSETQ in the germline V gene. Written as DNA, the CDR3 is TGCGCCAGCAGCTTGGTGACGGGAAACGGAAACACCATATATTTT. As protein: CASSLVTGNGNTIYF.

The chain has TRBV19 and TRBJ2-7, with a weak D call TRBD2 (5 bases). The germline V gene encodes CDR1 LNHDA and CDR2 SQIVND (reference sequence). V was clipped by 3 bases and J by 3 bases, with 12 bases between them. CDR3 length: 14 amino acids. The CDR3 sequence is CASSITRVGYEQYF. CDR3 DNA: TGTGCCAGTAGTATTACGAGGGTTGGCTACGAGCAGTACTTC.

This sequence joins TRBV7-9 and TRBJ1-4; 10 bases fit TRBD1. Germline V lookup: CDR1 SEHNR, CDR2 FQNEAQ (reference sequence). The V and J ends lost 3 bases and 10 bases, in that order; junction bases with no gene match: 8. The CDR3 contains 15 residues. The CDR3 region is CASSFAGQGSVKLFF. CDR3 sequence (DNA): TGTGCCAGCAGCTTTGCGGGACAGGGGTCAGTAAAACTGTTTTTT.

The chain recombines TRBV10-3 with TRBJ2-7; TRBD2 agrees at 7 bases. CDR3 length: 15 amino acids. Germline lookup yields CDR1 ENHRY and CDR2 SYGVKD. V shed 4 bases, J shed 7 bases, and the junction held 13 bases outside the gene matches. The CDR3, as DNA: TGTGCCATCAGTGGGGGTGGGGAGGGGTTCGGTGAGCAGTACTTC. Translated, it gives CAISGGGEGFGEQYF.

The rearrangement links TRBV12-2 to TRBJ1-4; the tabulated D call, TRBD1, remains unverified against the DNA. TRBV12-2 has pseudogene status. CDR3 size: 17 residues. CDR3 sequence reads: CASRLEGQPQRNEKLFF. As DNA, the CDR3 is TGTGCAAGTCGCTTAGAGGGACAACCCCAGAGGAATGAAAAACTGTTTTTT.

The chain is built from TRBV5-1 and TRBJ2-3, with 10 bases aligning to TRBD1. Losses at the gene ends were 3 bases for V and 7 bases for J; bases not matched to a gene: 8. The CDR3 totals 15 residues. CDR1 SGHRS and CDR2 YFSETQ come from the germline V gene. The CDR3 DNA sequence: TGCGCCAGCAGCTCTGGACAGGGGGATGGAAATACGCAGTATTTT. Its translation: CASSSGQGDGNTQYF.

The chain couples TRBV15 to TRBJ2-2; TRBD1 might be the D (5 bases). Germline values: CDR1 LNHNV, CDR2 YYDKDF (reference sequence). This CDR3 is 14 amino acids long. Trimming removed 0 bases at V and 6 bases at J, with 8 bases between. This CDR3 is CATSRDRVPGELFF. CDR3 DNA: TGTGCCACCAGCAGAGACAGGGTGCCCGGGGAGCTGTTTTTT.

The chain couples TRBV5-4 to TRBJ2-3; 9 bases match TRBD1. Germline CDR1 and CDR2: SGHNT and YYREEE (reference sequence). The CDR3 loop spans 14 amino acids. J gave up 7 bases and V 4 bases, and 7 bases lay outside the gene matches. DNA for the CDR3: TGTGCCAGCAGCATCAGCGGGACAGGGAATACGCAGTATTTT. Amino acids: CASSISGTGNTQYF.

V gene TRBV7-9 combines with J gene TRBJ1-4; TRBD1 matches 7 bases. V gave up 1 base and J gave up 4 bases; unmatched junction bases: 3. Germline V gene lookup returns CDR1 SEHNR and CDR2 FQNEAQ (reference sequence). The CDR3 is made up of 15 amino acids. CDR3 coding DNA: TGTGCCAGCAGCTTAGAAAGGGGGCTTAATGAAAAACTGTTTTTT. Its protein is CASSLERGLNEKLFF.

V is TRBV6-6 and J is TRBJ2-4; TRBD1 matches 10 bases. Germline loops: CDR1 MNHNY, CDR2 SVGAGI (reference sequence). V lost 6 bases and J lost 2; bases outside the gene matches: 7. CDR3 size: 16 residues. The CDR3 reads CASRPGQGETKNIQYF. The CDR3 DNA sequence: TGTGCCAGCAGGCCCGGACAGGGGGAAACCAAAAACATTCAGTACTTC.

The rearrangement uses TRBV19 and TRBJ2-2; D is unclear. Germline lookup yields CDR1 LNHDA and CDR2 SQIVND (reference sequence). V lost 3 bases to trimming and J lost 4 bases, with 9 bases between them. This CDR3 has 14 amino acids. In DNA, the CDR3 is TGTGCCAGTAGTATCGCCCGGGTCACCGGGGAGCTGTTTTTT. This translates into CASSIARVTGELFF.